This T cell receptor (beta chain) was observed in a study of T cell repertoires in cytomegalovirus infection. Study overall: Matching HLA type and CMV infection were both indicated by public TCR beta signatures. Study-wide points: Carriers of CMV plus the relevant HLA were identified by cumulative public TCR beta family frequency. There were HLA-C-restricted CMV-specific TCR beta clonotypes dominating the ex vivo response.

The CDR3 consists of 15 residues. J gave up 6 bases and V 6 bases, and 9 bases lay outside the gene matches. Germline values: CDR1 SNHLY, CDR2 FYNNEI. One entry per CDR3 protein results from TCRdb running MiXCR on the reads. The profile covers hundreds of thousands of distinct CDR3 sequences, with about 40% appearing a single time and 2.5% to 3% taken by the ten largest. Comment on this clonotype: No antigen is known for it.

This TCR was recovered from a human donor in good health (CMV status not recorded). Some clones in this sample may be carry-over from other donors' samples. Specimen: PBMCs. The gene calls are TRBV2 and TRBJ2-2, with 8 bases that match TRBD1. The CDR3 loop reads CASSAEVTGAGELFF. The CDR3 nucleotides read TGTGCCAGCAGCGCCGAGGTGACAGGGGCCGGGGAGCTGTTTTTT.